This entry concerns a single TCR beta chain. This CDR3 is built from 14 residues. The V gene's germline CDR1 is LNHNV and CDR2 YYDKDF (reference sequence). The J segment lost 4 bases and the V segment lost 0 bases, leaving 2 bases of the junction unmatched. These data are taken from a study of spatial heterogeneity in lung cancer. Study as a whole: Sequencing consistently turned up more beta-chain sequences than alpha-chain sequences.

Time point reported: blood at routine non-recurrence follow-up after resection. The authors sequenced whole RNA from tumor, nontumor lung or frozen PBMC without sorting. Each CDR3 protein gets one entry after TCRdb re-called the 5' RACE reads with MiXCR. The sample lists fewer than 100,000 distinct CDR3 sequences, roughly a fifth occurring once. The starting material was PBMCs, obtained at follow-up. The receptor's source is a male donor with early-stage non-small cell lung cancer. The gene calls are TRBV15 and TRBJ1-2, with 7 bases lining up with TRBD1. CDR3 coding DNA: TGTGCCACCAGCAGAGACAGGGGGAGCTATGGCTACACCTTC. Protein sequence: CATSRDRGSYGYTF.